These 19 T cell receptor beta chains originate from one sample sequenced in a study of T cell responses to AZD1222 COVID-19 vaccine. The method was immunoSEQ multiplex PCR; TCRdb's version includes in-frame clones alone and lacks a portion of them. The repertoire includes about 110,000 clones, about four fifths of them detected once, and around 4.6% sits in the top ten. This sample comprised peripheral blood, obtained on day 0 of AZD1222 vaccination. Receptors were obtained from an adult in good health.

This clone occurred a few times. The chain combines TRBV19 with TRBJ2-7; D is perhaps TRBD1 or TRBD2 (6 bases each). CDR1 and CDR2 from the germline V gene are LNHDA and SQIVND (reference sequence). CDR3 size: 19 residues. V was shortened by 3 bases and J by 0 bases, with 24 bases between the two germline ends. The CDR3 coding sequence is TGTGCCAGTAGTATGCGGGTTGGCTGGGGGGCCATAAGCTCCTACGAGCAGTACTTC. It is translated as CASSMRVGWGAISSYEQYF.

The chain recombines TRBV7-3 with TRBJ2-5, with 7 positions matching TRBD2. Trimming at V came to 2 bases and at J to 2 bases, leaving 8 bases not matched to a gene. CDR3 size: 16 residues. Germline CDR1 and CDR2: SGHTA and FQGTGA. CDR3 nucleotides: TGTGCCAGCAGCTTAGGCCAGCGGGGCAAGCAAGAGACCCAGTACTTC. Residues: CASSLGQRGKQETQYF.

The CDR3 DNA follows: TGTGCCAGCAGTTTACGGCAAAATGAAAAACTGTTTTTT. Its protein product is CASSLRQNEKLFF. V gene TRBV27 combines with J gene TRBJ1-4; D unclear. CDR3 size: 13 residues. Trimming cost V 2 bases and J 5 bases, with 6 bases left between them. Germline V gives CDR1 MNHEY, CDR2 SMNVEV (reference sequence).

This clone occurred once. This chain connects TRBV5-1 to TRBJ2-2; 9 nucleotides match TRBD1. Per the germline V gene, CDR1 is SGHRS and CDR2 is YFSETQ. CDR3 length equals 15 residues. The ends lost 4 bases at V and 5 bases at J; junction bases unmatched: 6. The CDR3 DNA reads TGCGCCAGCAGCCAAAGGACAGGGGCTACCGGGGAGCTGTTTTTT. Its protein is CASSQRTGATGELFF.

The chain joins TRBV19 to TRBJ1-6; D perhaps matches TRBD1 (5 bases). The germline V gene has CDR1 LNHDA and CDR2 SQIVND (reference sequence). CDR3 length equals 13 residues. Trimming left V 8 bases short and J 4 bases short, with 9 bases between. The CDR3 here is CASGGGYNSPLHF. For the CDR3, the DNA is TGTGCCAGTGGGGGGGGTTATAATTCACCCCTCCACTTT. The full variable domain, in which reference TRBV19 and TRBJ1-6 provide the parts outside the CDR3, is DGGITQSPKYLFRKEGQNVTLSCEQNLNHDAMYWYRQDPGQGLRLIYYSQIVNDFQKGDIAEGYSVSREKKESFPLTVTSAQKNPTAFYLCASGGGYNSPLHFGNGTRLTVT.

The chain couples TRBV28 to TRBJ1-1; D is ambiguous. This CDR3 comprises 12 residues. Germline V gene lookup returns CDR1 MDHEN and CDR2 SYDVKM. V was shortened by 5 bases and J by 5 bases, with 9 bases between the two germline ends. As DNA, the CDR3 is TGTGCCAGCAGTAAAAGGGAGACTGAAGCTTTCTTT. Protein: CASSKRETEAFF.

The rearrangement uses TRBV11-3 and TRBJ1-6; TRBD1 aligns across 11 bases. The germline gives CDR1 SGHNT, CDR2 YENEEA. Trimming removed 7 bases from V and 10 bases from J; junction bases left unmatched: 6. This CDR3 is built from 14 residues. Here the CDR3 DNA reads TGTGCCAGCACCCCCGGGACAGGGGGGTCACCCCTCCACTTT. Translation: CASTPGTGGSPLHF. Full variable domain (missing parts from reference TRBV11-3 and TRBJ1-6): EAGVVQSPRYKIIEKKQPVAFWCNPISGHNTLYWYLQNLGQGPELLIRYENEEAVDDSQLPKDRFSAERLKGVDSTLKIQPAELGDSAVYLCASTPGTGGSPLHFGNGTRLTVT.

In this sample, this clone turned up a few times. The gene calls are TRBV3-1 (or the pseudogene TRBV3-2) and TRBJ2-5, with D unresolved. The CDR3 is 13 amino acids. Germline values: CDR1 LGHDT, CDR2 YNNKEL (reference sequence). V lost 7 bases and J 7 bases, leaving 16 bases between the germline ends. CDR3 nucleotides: TGTGCCAGCACACTTTCTGTACTGGGGACCCAGTACTTC. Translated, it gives CASTLSVLGTQYF.

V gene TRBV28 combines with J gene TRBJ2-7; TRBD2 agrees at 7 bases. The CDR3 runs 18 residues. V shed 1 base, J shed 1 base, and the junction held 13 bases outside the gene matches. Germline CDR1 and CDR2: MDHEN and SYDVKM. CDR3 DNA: TGTGCCAGCAGTTTATCACAAGCTCCCCTGGGGGGGTCCTACGAGCAGTACTTC. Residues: CASSLSQAPLGGSYEQYF.

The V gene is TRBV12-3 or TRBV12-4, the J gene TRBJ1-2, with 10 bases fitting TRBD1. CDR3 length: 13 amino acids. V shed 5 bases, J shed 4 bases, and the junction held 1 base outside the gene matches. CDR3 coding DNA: TGTGCCAGCAGTCGGACAGGGGGCTATGGCTACACCTTC. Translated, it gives CASSRTGGYGYTF.

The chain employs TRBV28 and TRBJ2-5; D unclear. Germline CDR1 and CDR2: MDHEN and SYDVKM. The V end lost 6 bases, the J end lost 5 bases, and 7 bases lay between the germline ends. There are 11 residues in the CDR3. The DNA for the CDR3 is TGTGCCAGCAGCCGGGTTGAGACCCAGTACTTC. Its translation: CASSRVETQYF. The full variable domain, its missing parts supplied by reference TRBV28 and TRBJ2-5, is DVKVTQSSRYLVKRTGEKVFLECVQDMDHENMFWYRQDPGLGLRLIYFSYDVKMKEKGDIPEGYSVSREKKERFSLILESASTNQTSMYLCASSRVETQYFGPGTRLLVL.

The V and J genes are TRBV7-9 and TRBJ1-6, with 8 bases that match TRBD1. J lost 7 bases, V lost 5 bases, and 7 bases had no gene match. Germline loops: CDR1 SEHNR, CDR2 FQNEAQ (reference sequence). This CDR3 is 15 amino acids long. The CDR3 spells CASSETGGQNSPLHF. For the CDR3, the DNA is TGTGCCAGCAGCGAAACAGGGGGACAAAATTCACCCCTCCACTTT.

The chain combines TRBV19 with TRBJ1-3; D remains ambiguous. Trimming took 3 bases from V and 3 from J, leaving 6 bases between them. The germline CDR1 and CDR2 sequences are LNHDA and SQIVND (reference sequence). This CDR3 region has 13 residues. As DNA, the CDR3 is TGTGCCAGTAGTATTAACGGTGGAAACACCATATATTTT. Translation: CASSINGGNTIYF.

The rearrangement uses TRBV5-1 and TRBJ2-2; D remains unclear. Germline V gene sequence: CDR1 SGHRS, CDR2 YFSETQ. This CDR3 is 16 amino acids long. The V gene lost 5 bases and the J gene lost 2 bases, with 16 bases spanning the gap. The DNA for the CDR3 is TGCGCCAGCAGAACAGTCCCAACCTTAAACACCGGGGAGCTGTTTTTT. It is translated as CASRTVPTLNTGELFF.

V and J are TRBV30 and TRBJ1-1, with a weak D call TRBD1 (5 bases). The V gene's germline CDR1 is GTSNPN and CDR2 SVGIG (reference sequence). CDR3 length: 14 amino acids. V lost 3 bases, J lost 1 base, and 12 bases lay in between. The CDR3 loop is CAWRHGGWNTEAFF. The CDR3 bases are TGTGCCTGGAGGCACGGGGGATGGAACACTGAAGCTTTCTTT.

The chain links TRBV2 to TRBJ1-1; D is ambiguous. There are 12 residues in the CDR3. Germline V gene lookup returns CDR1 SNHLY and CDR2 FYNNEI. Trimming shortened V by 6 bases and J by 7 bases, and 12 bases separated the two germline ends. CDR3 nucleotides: TGTGCCAGCAGAACAGAAACCCATGAAGCTTTCTTT. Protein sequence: CASRTETHEAFF.

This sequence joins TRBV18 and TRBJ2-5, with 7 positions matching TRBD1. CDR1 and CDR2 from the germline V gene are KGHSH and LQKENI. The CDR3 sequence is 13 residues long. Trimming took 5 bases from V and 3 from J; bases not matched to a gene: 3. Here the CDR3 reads CASSSQGEETQYF. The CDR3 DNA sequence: TGTGCCAGCTCATCCCAGGGGGAAGAGACCCAGTACTTC.

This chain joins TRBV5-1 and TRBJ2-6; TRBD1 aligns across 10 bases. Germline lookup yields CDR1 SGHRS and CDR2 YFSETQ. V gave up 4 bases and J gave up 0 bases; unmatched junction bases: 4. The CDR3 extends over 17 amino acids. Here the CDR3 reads CASSRGQGSSGANVLTF. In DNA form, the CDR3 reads TGCGCCAGCAGCAGGGGACAGGGGAGCTCTGGGGCCAACGTCCTGACTTTC.

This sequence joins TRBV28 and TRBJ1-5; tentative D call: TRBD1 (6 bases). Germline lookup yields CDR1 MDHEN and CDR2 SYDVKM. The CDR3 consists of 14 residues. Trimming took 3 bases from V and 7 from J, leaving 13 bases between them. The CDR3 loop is CASSLGAGKQPQHF. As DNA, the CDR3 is TGTGCCAGCAGTTTGGGGGCAGGGAAACAGCCCCAGCATTTT. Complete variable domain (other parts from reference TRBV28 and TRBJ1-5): DVKVTQSSRYLVKRTGEKVFLECVQDMDHENMFWYRQDPGLGLRLIYFSYDVKMKEKGDIPEGYSVSREKKERFSLILESASTNQTSMYLCASSLGAGKQPQHFGDGTRLSIL.